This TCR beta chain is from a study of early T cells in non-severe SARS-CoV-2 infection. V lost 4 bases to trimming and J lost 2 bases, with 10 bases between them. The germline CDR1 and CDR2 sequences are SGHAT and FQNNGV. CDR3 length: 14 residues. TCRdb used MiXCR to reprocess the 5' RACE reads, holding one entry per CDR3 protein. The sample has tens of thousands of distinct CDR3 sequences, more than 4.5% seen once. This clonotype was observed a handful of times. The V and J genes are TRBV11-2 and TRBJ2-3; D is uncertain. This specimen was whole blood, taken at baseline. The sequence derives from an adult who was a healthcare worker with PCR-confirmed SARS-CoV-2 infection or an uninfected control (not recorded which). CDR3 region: CASSSQDSTDTQYF. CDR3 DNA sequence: TGTGCCAGCAGCTCCCAGGATTCCACAGATACGCAGTATTTT.